A selection of T cell receptor beta chains follows, all from one sample in a study of blood T cell repertoires in COVID-19. The data were produced by immunoSEQ multiplex PCR, yet TCRdb's version contains in-frame clones alone and is incomplete. The table lists approximately 320,000 clones, 80% to 90% of them singletons, with around 9.3% in the top ten. The sequenced sample consisted of PBMCs or T cells enriched from blood (not recorded which). The receptor source for this set is a young woman who had recovered from COVID-19. Both conserved end residues are part of each CDR3. The D gene is left open where the match is weak. The size entry is marked missing in some rows and otherwise reads once, few, many or a size class.

V gene	clone size	J gene	D gene	CDR3 protein	CDR3 DNA
TRBV28	-	TRBJ2-1	TRBD2	CAEGGSAYNEQFF	TGTGCCGAGGGAGGGAGCGCCTACAATGAGCAGTTCTTC
TRBV19	-	TRBJ2-1	TRBD2	CASSMAGTSGEQFF	TGTGCCAGTAGTATGGCCGGGACTAGCGGGGAGCAGTTCTTC
TRBV6-6	-	TRBJ1-1	TRBD1	CASSPGQKNTEAFF	TGTGCCAGCAGTCCGGGACAGAAGAACACTGAAGCTTTCTTT
TRBV7-2	-	TRBJ2-1	-	CASSLDPSSVEQFF	TGTGCCAGCAGCTTAGACCCATCGAGCGTTGAGCAGTTCTTC
TRBV19	once	TRBJ2-1	-	CASSIQRSSYNEQFF	TGTGCCAGTAGTATCCAGCGGAGCTCCTACAATGAGCAGTTCTTC
TRBV9	-	TRBJ1-4	TRBD1	CASSARDRGITNEKLFF	TGTGCCAGCAGCGCCCGGGACAGGGGCATAACTAATGAAAAACTGTTTTTT
TRBV7-9	-	TRBJ2-3	TRBD2	CASSPPAGGRVRFTDTQYF	TGTGCCAGCAGCCCCCCGGCGGGGGGGCGGGTAAGGTTTACAGATACGCAGTATTTT
TRBV19	few	TRBJ1-6	-	CASSIQGPNSPLHF	TGTGCCAGTAGTATCCAGGGGCCTAATTCACCCCTCCACTTT
TRBV2	-	TRBJ1-2	-	CASSEVGDYGYTF	TGTGCCAGCAGTGAGGTGGGAGACTATGGCTACACCTTC
TRBV28	few	TRBJ1-6	-	CASSFTGSSSPLHF	TGTGCCAGCAGTTTCACAGGGAGTAGCTCACCCCTCCACTTT
TRBV19	-	TRBJ1-1	-	CASSIFSVGGNTEAFF	TGTGCCAGTAGTATTTTTTCTGTCGGGGGGAACACTGAAGCTTTCTTT
TRBV5-4	once	TRBJ2-5	-	CASSSPVFQTQYF	TGTGCCAGCAGCAGTCCGGTATTCCAGACCCAGTACTTC
TRBV2	-	TRBJ2-1	TRBD2	CASSPARSGRALFPLGSEQFF	TGTGCCAGCAGCCCAGCCAGGAGCGGGAGGGCCTTATTCCCCTTAGGGTCTGAGCAGTTCTTC
TRBV10-3	-	TRBJ1-2	-	CAISENRDGMATASAF	TGTGCCATCAGTGAAAACAGGGACGGCATGGCTACAGCCAGCGCCTTC
TRBV19	-	TRBJ2-5	TRBD2	CASSPGSPSGVQETQYF	TGTGCCAGTAGCCCTGGGAGTCCTAGCGGGGTTCAAGAGACCCAGTACTTC
TRBV7-8	-	TRBJ1-3	-	CASSSNRRVSIYF	TGTGCCAGCAGCTCCAACCGTCGGGTGTCCATATATTTT
TRBV28	-	TRBJ2-2	-	CASSLSWGAGELFF	TGTGCCAGCAGTTTAAGTTGGGGAGCCGGGGAGCTGTTTTTT
TRBV19	-	TRBJ1-1	-	CASSMAGLGTEAFF	TGTGCCAGTAGTATGGCAGGGCTCGGCACTGAAGCTTTCTTT
TRBV7-9	-	TRBJ1-1	-	CASSVNGGFDTEAFF	TGTGCCAGCAGCGTTAACGGGGGGTTTGACACTGAAGCTTTCTTT
TRBV11-2	once	TRBJ2-5	TRBD2	CASSLMLREGGETQYF	TGTGCCAGCAGCTTAATGTTGCGGGAGGGCGGGGAGACCCAGTACTTC
TRBV6-5	-	TRBJ1-6	-	CASSYEASPLHF	TGTGCCAGCAGTTATGAGGCTTCACCCCTCCACTTT
TRBV7-2	-	TRBJ2-3	TRBD2	CASSILAGLDTQYF	TGTGCCAGCAGCATACTAGCGGGGTTAGATACGCAGTATTTT
TRBV5-4	-	TRBJ2-2	TRBD2	CASSRLAGGGTTGELFF	TGTGCCAGCAGTCGTCTAGCGGGAGGGGGGACCACCGGGGAGCTGTTTTTT
TRBV28	few	TRBJ1-1	TRBD1	CASSSPDRALSEAFF	TGTGCCAGCAGCTCACCGGACAGGGCACTTTCTGAAGCTTTCTTT
TRBV4-3	-	TRBJ2-7	-	CASSQDPGDGQYF	TGCGCCAGCAGCCAAGATCCGGGAGATGGGCAGTACTTC
TRBV6-6	-	TRBJ1-5	TRBD1	CASSPMTGGYQPQHF	TGTGCCAGCAGTCCGATGACAGGGGGCTATCAGCCCCAGCATTTT
TRBV19	-	TRBJ2-1	-	CASSPYRSSYNEQFF	TGTGCCAGTAGTCCCTACAGGAGCTCCTACAATGAGCAGTTCTTC
TRBV9	-	TRBJ1-1	-	CASSPMPGNTEAFF	TGTGCCAGCAGCCCGATGCCGGGGAACACTGAAGCTTTCTTT
TRBV11-3	once	TRBJ2-7	TRBD1	CASSTRQGGTYEQYF	TGTGCCAGCAGCACACGACAGGGGGGGACCTACGAGCAGTACTTC
TRBV21-1	-	TRBJ2-6	-	CASSKGPRQPSSGANVLTF	TGTGCCAGCAGCAAGGGCCCCAGGCAGCCGTCCTCTGGGGCCAACGTCCTGACTTTC